This T cell receptor beta chain was recorded in a study of T-cell memory formation after mild COVID-19. TCRdb itself ran the 5' RACE reads through MiXCR, one entry per CDR3 protein. The sample includes around 530,000 distinct CDR3 sequences, less than 25% of them seen just once. There are many counts of this clonotype. The sequence came from an adult woman who had mild COVID-19 (a few samples of this study predate the infection). Cell type and time point are not known. The sequencing input was PBMCs or a T cell subset sorted from them (not recorded which).

Here the CDR3 DNA reads TGTGCCTGGAGCCAGTGGTCCGGGGAGGGCTACACCTTC. Translated: CAWSQWSGEGYTF. The rearrangement uses TRBV30 and TRBJ1-2; D not certain. The V gene's germline CDR1 is GTSNPN and CDR2 SVGIG (reference sequence). Trimming shortened V by 3 bases and J by 8 bases, and 16 bases separated the two germline ends. CDR3 length: 13 residues. Based on the CDR3 plus reference TRBV30 and TRBJ1-2, the full variable domain is SQTIHQWPATLVQPVGSPLSLECTVEGTSNPNLYWYRQAAGRGLQLLFYSVGIGQISSEVPQNLSASRPQDRQFILSSKKLLLSDSGFYLCAWSQWSGEGYTFGSGTRLTVV.